These T cell receptor beta chains were read from a single sample in a study of blood T cell repertoires in COVID-19. The table came from immunoSEQ multiplex PCR; TCRdb's copy has only in-frame clones and leaves some out. The sample has approximately 70,000 clones; roughly 71% are singletons. The sample was peripheral blood. The receptors stem from a man between 60 and 75 years old with COVID-19, enrolled during active disease. CDR3s include the opening cysteine and the closing phenylalanine or tryptophan. Each record gives: J gene, D gene, clone size, V gene, CDR3 DNA, CDR3 protein. D genes are given only for firm matches. The size field is filled for only some rows; it gives once, few, many or a size class.

TRBJ1-2 TRBD1 NA TRBV5-5 TGTGCCAGCAGCTTAGGGGGACAGCTCTATGGCTACACCTTC CASSLGGQLYGYTF
TRBJ1-6 NA few TRBV11-3 TGTGCCAGCAGCTTAGGACAGAATTCACCCCTCCACTTT CASSLGQNSPLHF
TRBJ1-4 NA NA TRBV9 TGTGCCAGCAGCCCGGGACTGACTATTGAAAAACTGTTTTTT CASSPGLTIEKLFF
TRBJ2-7 NA NA TRBV19 TGTGCCAGTAGTATCCTGACAGGCGAGCAGTACTTC CASSILTGEQYF
TRBJ2-1 NA NA TRBV5-1 TGCGCCAGCAGCTTGGAGGGGGGGCGCGATGAGCAGTTCTTC CASSLEGGRDEQFF
TRBJ2-1 TRBD2 NA TRBV5-4 TGTGCCAGCAGCTCCCCCACGGCGGGACTAGCGATTTATGAGCAGTTCTTC CASSSPTAGLAIYEQFF
TRBJ2-7 NA once TRBV19 TGTGCCAGTAGTAAGGTGGCAGGGACAAGCTACGAGCAGTACTTC CASSKVAGTSYEQYF
TRBJ2-2 NA NA TRBV12-2 TGTGCAAGTCGCTTAGGGGACAGGTCAAAACTCTCCGGGGAGCTGTTTTTT CASRLGDRSKLSGELFF
TRBJ2-1 NA NA TRBV9 TGTGCCAGCAGCGTAGACAGGGCGCGCAATGAGCAGTTCTTC CASSVDRARNEQFF
TRBJ2-3 TRBD2 NA TRBV3-1/TRBV3-2 TGTGCCAGCAGCCTGCGGACTAGCGGGGACTCAGATACGCAGTATTTT CASSLRTSGDSDTQYF
TRBJ2-1 NA once TRBV20-1 TGCAGCGTGGGGAGGAATGAGCAGTTCTTC CSVGRNEQFF
TRBJ2-3 NA NA TRBV5-1 TGCGCCAGCAGCCTAACCGTGTCAGATACGCAGTATTTT CASSLTVSDTQYF
TRBJ2-5 TRBD2 NA TRBV28 TGTGCCAGCAGCTCCCCGGGACTAGCCAAAGAGACCCAGTACTTC CASSSPGLAKETQYF
TRBJ1-2 NA NA TRBV7-9 TGTGCCAGCGAGGACAGTACCTTTAACTATGGCTACACCTTC CASEDSTFNYGYTF
TRBJ1-1 NA NA TRBV30 TGTGCCTGGAGTCCTTTTGGACAGATGAACACTGAAGCTTTCTTT CAWSPFGQMNTEAFF
TRBJ1-5 TRBD1 NA TRBV5-1 TGCGCCAGCAGCCAGAACAGGGGTGATCAGCCCCAGCATTTT CASSQNRGDQPQHF
TRBJ2-3 TRBD2 few TRBV5-1 TGCGCCAGCAGCCTGGGACTAGCGGGAGGGCCGGAGACGCAGTATTTT CASSLGLAGGPETQYF
TRBJ2-7 NA NA TRBV7-2 TGTGCCAGCAGCGCAGGACTCGCGGGAAACGTAGAGCAGTACTTC CASSAGLAGNVEQYF
TRBJ2-7 NA NA TRBV3-1/TRBV3-2 TGTGCCAGCAGCCAAGATAGAACTACCGAGCAGTACTTC CASSQDRTTEQYF
TRBJ2-5 NA NA TRBV5-1 TGCGCCAGCAGCTTGTTTGCGGTCCAAGAGACCCAGTACTTC CASSLFAVQETQYF
TRBJ1-5 NA NA TRBV2 TGTGCCAGCAGGGAACAGGCGGGAGGCCAGCCCCAGCATTTT CASREQAGGQPQHF
TRBJ1-5 NA NA TRBV4-2 TGTGCCAGCAGCCAAGCGAGGCATAGCAATCAGCCCCAGCATTTT CASSQARHSNQPQHF
TRBJ1-3 TRBD1 NA TRBV15 TGTGCCACCAGCGTGGGACAGGTCTCTGGAAACACCATATATTTT CATSVGQVSGNTIYF
TRBJ2-7 NA NA TRBV5-6 TGTGCCAGCAGCTTTTTTGCTTCGTCGTTCGGGGGCGAGCAGTACTTC CASSFFASSFGGEQYF
TRBJ1-2 NA few TRBV6-1 TGTGCCAGCAGTGAAACACAGGGCGGCTATGGCTACACCTTC CASSETQGGYGYTF
TRBJ2-5 NA few TRBV3-1/TRBV3-2 TGTGCCAGCAGCCCGATGGTCCAGGAGACCCAGTACTTC CASSPMVQETQYF
TRBJ2-1 TRBD2 NA TRBV5-1 TGCGCCAGCAGTCAAAGAATAAACAGCGGGGGATACAATGAGCAGTTCTTC CASSQRINSGGYNEQFF
TRBJ2-3 TRBD2 NA TRBV29-1 TGCAGCGTGGGGAGGGGAAAAAGAGATACGCAGTATTTT CSVGRGKRDTQYF
TRBJ2-1 TRBD1 NA TRBV27 TGTGCCAGCAGTTTGGGACAGCACCCCAATGAGCAGTTCTTC CASSLGQHPNEQFF
TRBJ1-4 NA NA TRBV18 TGTGCCAGCTCAAGGCAGGGTGACGAAAAACTGTTTTTT CASSRQGDEKLFF
TRBJ1-6 NA NA TRBV6-5 TGTGCCAGCTGCCTGACAGCCAATTCACCCCTCCACTTT CASCLTANSPLHF
TRBJ2-3 TRBD2 NA TRBV30 TGTGCCTGGAGTCTCCTAGCGGGAGGGCCGTCCGAAGATACGCAGTATTTT CAWSLLAGGPSEDTQYF
TRBJ2-7 NA few TRBV28 TGTGCCAGCAGACCCGGGACTGCCTACTACGAGCAGTACTTC CASRPGTAYYEQYF
TRBJ1-4 TRBD1 NA TRBV7-9 TGTGCCAGCAGCTTTCGGGACAGGGAAAAACTGTTTTTT CASSFRDREKLFF
TRBJ2-7 NA NA TRBV30 TGTGCCTGCCAGAGGCGTGTCGACGAGCAGTACTTC CACQRRVDEQYF
TRBJ2-1 TRBD1 NA TRBV4-1 TGCGCCAGCAGCCCTGAGGGACAGGGGAGGGGTGAGCAGTTCTTC CASSPEGQGRGEQFF
TRBJ2-5 NA NA TRBV10-2 TGCGCCAGCAGTGAAGGGACAAGGCAAGAGACCCAGTACTTC CASSEGTRQETQYF
TRBJ2-5 TRBD1 NA TRBV7-9 TGTGCCAGCAGCTCGAGGGGACAGTTACAAGAGACCCAGTACTTC CASSSRGQLQETQYF
TRBJ2-1 NA NA TRBV21-1 TGTGCCAGCAGCCCCCAATCTCAGGACTTGGACGTTAGTGAGCAGTTCTTC CASSPQSQDLDVSEQFF
TRBJ2-3 NA NA TRBV5-1 TGCGCCAGCAGAGACGAGGCAGATACGCAGTATTTT CASRDEADTQYF